These 28 T cell receptor beta chains were all obtained from the same sample, sequenced in a study of cytomegalovirus exposure and HLA in healthy donors (dated by TCRdb to 2016 to 2017). Receptors were amplified or captured by the immunoSEQ multiplex PCR assay. For the multiplex PCR, a mixture combining 60 forward primers for TCR Vbeta segments and 13 reverse primers for TCR Jbeta segments was used. TCRdb provides this immuneACCESS table in a form limited to in-frame rearrangements. Some clones are lacking; in checked studies, under half of them reflect an unresolved V gene, and why the rest are absent is not known. Across this sample there are 140,000 to 150,000 clones, with 70% seen only once. Clones ranked in the top ten supply around 1.9% of the sample. Sequencing was performed on PBMCs. These receptors originate from an older woman in good health and CMV-seropositive.

The chain joins TRBV6-1 to TRBJ1-5, with 7 nucleotides matching TRBD1. The germline CDR1 and CDR2 sequences are MNHNS and SASEGT. The CDR3 runs to 15 residues. Trimming at V came to 4 bases and at J to 0 bases, leaving 3 bases not matched to a gene. The CDR3 bases are TGTGCCAGCAGTGCCGGGACAGATAGCAATCAGCCCCAGCATTTT. This encodes CASSAGTDSNQPQHF.

This clone has only one observation. This chain uses TRBV28 with TRBJ1-1; 10 bases fit TRBD1. The CDR3 sequence is 14 residues long. Germline CDR1 is MDHEN and CDR2 is SYDVKM. V was pared by 5 bases and J by 3 bases, with 3 bases of the junction left unmatched. CDR3 sequence: CASSRDRGHTEAFF. CDR3 sequence (DNA): TGTGCCAGCAGTCGGGACAGGGGACACACTGAAGCTTTCTTT.

This clone was seen a single time. The V call is TRBV6-1, the J call TRBJ1-2; TRBD1 matches 8 bases. Germline V gene data show CDR1 as MNHNS and CDR2 as SASEGT. V was clipped by 6 bases and J by 4 bases; unmatched bases: 7. This CDR3 is built from 14 residues. CDR3 sequence: CASSPGTGSYGYTF. CDR3 DNA: TGTGCCAGCAGCCCCGGGACAGGAAGCTATGGCTACACCTTC.

J is TRBJ2-7 and V is TRBV7-6; D gene ambiguous. Germline CDR1 SGHVS, CDR2 FNYEAQ. The length of the CDR3 is 12 residues. The V end was cut by 5 bases, the J end by 7 bases, with 12 bases between. Written as DNA, the CDR3 is TGTGCCAGCAGCGCCTCTCAGTGGGAGCAGTACTTC. Protein product: CASSASQWEQYF.

The V call is TRBV5-5, the J call TRBJ2-1; TRBD1 might be the D (5 bases). The length of the CDR3 is 15 residues. Deletions cut 0 bases from V and 3 bases from J, with 10 bases between. CDR1 is SGHKS and CDR2 is YYEKEE in the germline V gene (reference sequence). CDR3 nucleotides: TGTGCCAGCAGCTTGGGTCAGGGCGTCTACAATGAGCAGTTCTTC. Translating gives CASSLGQGVYNEQFF.

This chain joins TRBV12-5 and TRBJ1-5, with TRBD1 identical over 10 bases. The germline V gene encodes CDR1 LGHNT and CDR2 FRNRAP. Trimming took 5 bases from V and 12 from J; bases not matched to a gene: 4. The CDR3 is made up of 12 amino acids. The CDR3 sequence: CASGTRTGGQHF. The CDR3 nucleotides read TGTGCTAGTGGTACAAGGACAGGGGGCCAGCATTTT.

This clone was seen only a few times. V and J are TRBV6-5 and TRBJ1-5; weak D call: TRBD1 (6 bases). CDR3 length equals 14 residues. Trimming cost V 0 bases and J 6 bases, with 9 bases left between them. Germline V lookup: CDR1 MNHEY, CDR2 SVGAGI. Here the CDR3 reads CASSYSSRGQPQHF. The CDR3 DNA reads as TGTGCCAGCAGTTACTCCTCCAGGGGTCAGCCCCAGCATTTT.

The chain combines TRBV7-8 with TRBJ1-4, with TRBD1 identical over 7 bases. The ends lost 4 bases at V and 3 bases at J; junction bases unmatched: 5. Germline loops: CDR1 SGHVS, CDR2 FQNEAQ. CDR3 length: 15 residues. Here the CDR3 DNA reads TGTGCCAGCAGCTCCCGACAGGGTTCTAATGAAAAACTGTTTTTT. Translated, it gives CASSSRQGSNEKLFF.

This clone was found once. The chain recombines TRBV6-6 with TRBJ1-2; D remains unclear. V shed 7 bases and J shed 4 bases, with 7 bases lying between them. CDR3 length: 11 amino acids. CDR1 and CDR2 (germline): MNHNY, SVGAGI (reference sequence). CDR3 amino acids: CASTVSYGYTF. The CDR3, as DNA: TGTGCCAGCACCGTCAGCTATGGCTACACCTTC.

The genes are TRBV7-6 and TRBJ1-3; D is unresolved. The V end lost 6 bases, the J end lost 2 bases, and 14 bases lay between the germline ends. Germline V gene sequence: CDR1 SGHVS, CDR2 FNYEAQ. This CDR3 has 15 residues. This CDR3 reads CASSFKVGAGNTIYF. In DNA form, the CDR3 reads TGTGCCAGCAGTTTCAAAGTGGGAGCTGGAAACACCATATATTTT.

In the case of this clone: One end of the junction varies from germline; a read error may be responsible. CDR3 amino acids: CASREGQGNTEAFF. The DNA for the CDR3 is TGTGCCAGCAGGGAAGGACAGGGGAACACTGAAGCTTTCTTT. The chain combines TRBV6-1 with TRBJ1-1, with TRBD1 identical over 8 bases. The CDR3 is made up of 14 amino acids. CDR1 is MNHNS and CDR2 is SASEGT in the germline V gene.

The rearrangement uses TRBV28 and TRBJ1-5; a weak D match, TRBD1 (6 bases). The ends were cut back, 5 bases at V and 1 base at J, with 15 bases in the middle. CDR1 is MDHEN and CDR2 is SYDVKM in the germline V gene. CDR3 size: 16 residues. The CDR3 is CASSPRTGRSNQPQHF. CDR3 coding DNA: TGTGCCAGCAGTCCCCGTACAGGGAGAAGCAATCAGCCCCAGCATTTT.

The rearrangement links TRBV2 to TRBJ1-6; D is possibly TRBD1 (6 bases). The V end was cut by 3 bases, the J end by 6 bases, with 6 bases between. Germline values: CDR1 SNHLY, CDR2 FYNNEI. This CDR3 has 13 residues. CDR3 nucleotide sequence: TGTGCCAGCAGTGACAGGGGTAATTCACCCCTCCACTTT. Residues: CASSDRGNSPLHF.

CDR3 protein: CSVDRDGGYTF. CDR3 sequence (DNA): TGCAGCGTTGACAGGGATGGTGGCTACACCTTC. V usage is TRBV29-1 and J usage is TRBJ1-2, with D maybe TRBD1 (5 bases). Deletions cut 3 bases from V and 7 bases from J, with 9 bases between. This CDR3 is built from 11 residues. Germline CDR1 is SQVTM and CDR2 is ANQGSEA.

This chain connects TRBV6-1 to TRBJ1-5, with D uncertain. Germline V gene data show CDR1 as MNHNS and CDR2 as SASEGT. This CDR3 has 12 residues. Trimming pared 2 bases from V and 11 bases from J, leaving 10 bases between. The CDR3 bases are TGTGCCAGCAGTGAAAGCGGCCAGACCCAGCATTTT. Its protein is CASSESGQTQHF.

The gene calls are TRBV6-6 and TRBJ2-7; perhaps TRBD1 as D (5 bases). The CDR3 loop spans 13 amino acids. Trimming took off 2 bases at V and 3 bases at J, with 8 bases between the two ends. Germline assignment: CDR1 MNHNY and CDR2 SVGAGI (reference sequence). CDR3 coding DNA: TGTGCCAGCAGTTACCTTACAGGCTACGAGCAGTACTTC. Translating gives CASSYLTGYEQYF.

The rearrangement joins TRBV6-4 to TRBJ2-3; the match to TRBD2 covers 12 bases. The J segment lost 2 bases and the V segment lost 5 bases, leaving 5 bases of the junction unmatched. The CDR3 has 16 residues. Per germline, CDR1 MRHNA and CDR2 SNTAGT. In nucleotides, the CDR3 is TGTGCCAGCAGTTTCCTAGCGGGAGGGCCCACAGATACGCAGTATTTT. Its translation is CASSFLAGGPTDTQYF.

This clone appeared a few times. This chain connects TRBV5-1 to TRBJ2-1, with 7 nucleotides matching TRBD1. V trimming: 0 bases; J trimming: 11 bases; junction bases outside the gene matches: 2. The CDR3 length is 12 residues. Germline values: CDR1 SGHRS, CDR2 YFSETQ. The CDR3 loop is CASSLEDRKQFF. The CDR3 bases are TGCGCCAGCAGCTTGGAGGACAGGAAGCAGTTCTTC. The variable domain in full, completed from reference TRBV5-1 and TRBJ2-1, reads KAGVTQTPRYLIKTRGQQVTLSCSPISGHRSVSWYQQTPGQGLQFLFEYFSETQRNKGNFPGRFSGRQFSNSRSEMNVSTLELGDSALYLCASSLEDRKQFFGPGTRLTVL.

This clone turned up a few times. The CDR3 region has the DNA TGTGCCAGCATCCGCCGGGGAAAGAGTGGGGCCAACGTCCTGACTTTC. Its translation: CASIRRGKSGANVLTF. This chain connects TRBV28 to TRBJ2-6; TRBD2 is a possible D gene (5 bases). The CDR3 contains 16 residues. The germline gives CDR1 MDHEN, CDR2 SYDVKM. The V end lost 7 bases, the J end lost 3 bases, and 16 bases lay between the germline ends.

The V call is TRBV9, the J call TRBJ1-1; 7 nucleotides match TRBD1. Germline trimming cut 2 bases from V and 1 base from J; bases unmatched to any gene: 5. The CDR3 is 15 amino acids. Germline V gives CDR1 SGDLS, CDR2 YYNGEE. The CDR3 DNA reads TGTGCCAGCAGCGTGGGGGGACAGAAGAACACTGAAGCTTTCTTT. It encodes CASSVGGQKNTEAFF.

The rearrangement links TRBV7-7 to TRBJ2-1; TRBD2 matches at 11 bases. The CDR3 spans 15 residues. V trimming: 5 bases; J trimming: 5 bases; junction bases outside the gene matches: 5. CDR1 and CDR2 (germline): SSHAT, FNYEAQ (reference sequence). DNA of the CDR3: TGTGCCAGCAGCATCGGGACTAGCGGTGACAATGAGCAGTTCTTC. Translation gives CASSIGTSGDNEQFF.

The chain couples TRBV28 to TRBJ2-5; TRBD2 aligns across 13 bases. Trimming at V came to 4 bases and at J to 5 bases, leaving 7 bases not matched to a gene. Per germline, CDR1 MDHEN and CDR2 SYDVKM. The CDR3 sequence is 16 residues long. The CDR3 sequence: CASSSNQLAGGETQYF. In DNA form, the CDR3 reads TGTGCCAGCAGTTCTAACCAACTAGCGGGAGGGGAGACCCAGTACTTC.

This chain links TRBV6-5 with TRBJ2-6; D gene unclear. V dropped 0 bases and J dropped 0 bases, with 6 bases sitting between them. The CDR3 is 16 amino acids. CDR1 and CDR2 from the germline V gene are MNHEY and SVGAGI. The CDR3, as DNA: TGTGCCAGCAGTTACTCGAGGTTCTCTGGGGCCAACGTCCTGACTTTC. This codes for CASSYSRFSGANVLTF.

The gene calls are TRBV7-3 and TRBJ1-5; the match to TRBD1 covers 8 bases. V lost 3 bases and J lost 2; bases outside the gene matches: 9. CDR1 is SGHTA, CDR2 FQGTGA, per germline. The CDR3 has 17 amino acids. This CDR3 reads CASSFTQGAHGNQPQHF. The DNA of the CDR3 is TGTGCCAGCAGCTTTACCCAGGGGGCGCACGGCAATCAGCCCCAGCATTTT.

The rearrangement joins TRBV29-1 to TRBJ2-7; D ambiguous. CDR3 size: 9 residues. Germline CDR1 is SQVTM and CDR2 is ANQGSEA. V was clipped by 6 bases and J by 2 bases, with 2 bases between them. The CDR3 here is CSVTYEQYF. The CDR3, as DNA: TGCAGCGTCACCTACGAGCAGTACTTC.

V is TRBV16 and J is TRBJ1-2; D is ambiguous. V was shortened by 4 bases and J by 8 bases, with 11 bases between the two germline ends. Germline values: CDR1 KGHSY, CDR2 FQNENV. The CDR3 runs 12 residues. CDR3 sequence: CASSRSTRGYTF. In DNA, the CDR3 is TGTGCCAGCAGCCGCTCTACTAGGGGCTACACCTTC.

V gene TRBV5-1 combines with J gene TRBJ2-7; D remains ambiguous. Between the trimmed V and J ends, which lost 9 bases and 0 bases, there was a span of 16 bases. Germline lookup yields CDR1 SGHRS and CDR2 YFSETQ. The CDR3 runs 14 residues. For the CDR3, the DNA is TGCGCCACAGCGAGCGACCCCAGCTCCTACGAGCAGTACTTC. Translated, it gives CATASDPSSYEQYF.

The chain is built from TRBV15 and TRBJ2-5; 8 bases match TRBD1. The end of the DNA fits TRBJ2-7 better, so the J call may be wrong. Germline CDR1 is LNHNV and CDR2 is YYDKDF (reference sequence). The CDR3 sequence is 13 residues long. The CDR3 here is CATSSGQGYEQYF. The CDR3 bases are TGTGCCACCAGCAGCGGACAGGGCTACGAGCAGTACTTC.